This T cell receptor (beta chain) came from a study of T cell responses to AZD1222 COVID-19 vaccine. Looked up from germline, CDR1 is GTSNPN and CDR2 is SVGIG (reference sequence). Trimming took 5 bases from V and 0 from J, leaving 12 bases between them. CDR3 length: 14 amino acids. As regards this clone: Its antigen is not known.

Recipients boosted at about 4 weeks or about 12 weeks are pooled. Here immunoSEQ multiplex PCR was the method, and the copy in TCRdb shows in-frame clones only, minus some. Here the sample spans approximately 150,000 clones, roughly nine tenths being singletons. Study outcomes and limitations: Spike-specific TCR breadth rose after two AZD1222 doses, and depth rose as well. It was only a handful of AZD1222 recipients who were seropositive at baseline. Clonal diversity may have been underestimated, and the donors were mostly white British, with more females than males.

The receptor was derived from an adult who received the AZD1222 COVID-19 vaccine. The sample in question was peripheral blood, obtained 28 days after the second AZD1222 dose. The rearrangement joins TRBV30 to TRBJ2-3; D call uncertain. CDR3 protein: CAWLRQTSTDTQYF. CDR3 in DNA: TGTGCCTGGCTTAGGCAGACTAGCACAGATACGCAGTATTTT.